This T cell receptor (beta chain) originates from a study of vaccination and CD4 T cells after COVID-19. Study as a whole: Overlapping peptides covering the spike proteins of SARS-CoV-2, HCoV-NL63, HCoV-OC43 and HCoV-229E were added to stimulate cells.

General observations from the study: From roughly 21 to 40, the median of SARS-CoV-2-reactive clonotypes rose without reaching significance.

At the Johns Hopkins FTIC core, DNA taken from cultured CD4+ T cells was sequenced by way of the Oncomine TCR Beta short-read assay. TCRdb used MiXCR to reprocess the PCR reads, holding one entry per CDR3 protein. The data show about 19,000 distinct CDR3 sequences, approximately 37% seen once. This CDR3 is built from 13 residues. V was cut by 1 base and J by 3 bases, with 4 bases left in between. The V gene's germline CDR1 is SGHVS and CDR2 FQNEAQ. This clonotype was counted a few times. What it binds is unknown. Treatment reported: approximately 11-day PBMC culture with coronavirus spike peptide pools or control peptides (ViraFEST assay). ViraFEST relied on peptide pools to expand antigen-specific T cells; the TCRs were sequenced afterward. The dates of positive PCR tests extended from March through December 2020 and came before the US Alpha, Beta and Delta variants.

The sequenced sample consisted of cultured CD4+ T cells from blood. The chain employs TRBV7-8 and TRBJ2-1; D gene uncertain. The sequence was collected from a human donor with COVID-19. Here the CDR3 reads CASSLGFYNEQFF. CDR3 DNA sequence: TGTGCCAGCAGCTTAGGATTCTACAATGAGCAGTTCTTC.